This TCR beta chain originates from a study of control samples from healthy donors and cancer patients. Germline values: CDR1 SGHTA, CDR2 FQGNSA. The CDR3 runs 14 residues. V lost 0 bases to trimming and J lost 13 bases; unmatched junction nucleotides: 9. This table comes from immunoSEQ multiplex PCR, and its TCRdb copy is limited to in-frame clones, with some not included. Of roughly 23,000 clones in the sample, around 83% were seen once. The chain has TRBV7-2 and TRBJ1-5, with 7 nucleotides matching TRBD1. The sequenced material came from PBMCs. This clonotype was obtained from a man between 60 and 75 years old with head and neck cancer. CDR3 in DNA: TGTGCCAGCAGCTTAGCGCGCCAGGGGGGTCGGCAGCATTTT. This translates into CASSLARQGGRQHF. The whole variable domain, remainder taken from reference TRBV7-2 and TRBJ1-5, is GAGVSQSPSNKVTEKGKDVELRCDPISGHTALYWYRQSLGQGLEFLIYFQGNSAPDKSGLPSDRFSAERTGGSVSTLTIQRTQQEDSAVYLCASSLARQGGRQHFGDGTRLSIL.